Presented here are 23 T cell receptor beta chains from one specimen sequenced in a study of blood T cells in healthy people across ages. Using a J-beta primer mix together with a sample-barcoded 5' primer, a second PCR was run for roughly 6 to 12 cycles. TCRdb used MiXCR to reprocess the 5' RACE reads, holding one entry per CDR3 protein. The sample lists about 1.1 million distinct CDR3 sequences, around two fifths seen once, with roughly 13% in the top ten. Sequenced input: blood. These receptors came from a man aged 18-30 years in good health.

This clonotype was observed a handful of times. The chain couples TRBV25-1 to TRBJ2-1, with D hard to call. V was cut by 5 bases and J by 2 bases, with 16 bases left in between. The germline V gene has CDR1 MGHDK and CDR2 SYGVNS. The CDR3 is made up of 16 amino acids. CDR3 nucleotides: TGTGCCAGCAGTCATCTATTAGGGTCGCCCTACAATGAGCAGTTCTTC. It encodes CASSHLLGSPYNEQFF.

The chain recombines TRBV13 with TRBJ2-2; no definite D call. V gave up 5 bases and J gave up 1 base, with 8 bases separating them. Germline V gene lookup returns CDR1 PRHDT and CDR2 FYEKMQ (reference sequence). The CDR3 is 14 amino acids. The CDR3 nucleotides are TGTGCCAGCAGCGTGGACCTGAACACCGGGGAGCTGTTTTTT. This sequence encodes CASSVDLNTGELFF. Full variable domain (outside the CDR3, taken from reference TRBV13 and TRBJ2-2): AAGVIQSPRHLIKEKRETATLKCYPIPRHDTVYWYQQGPGQDPQFLISFYEKMQSDKGSIPDRFSAQQFSDYHSELNMSSLELGDSALYFCASSVDLNTGELFFGEGSRLTVL.

This clonotype has only a few counts. The chain uses TRBV25-1 and TRBJ2-3; 8 bases line up with TRBD1. Germline-derived CDR1 and CDR2 are MGHDK and SYGVNS. With 7 bases clipped from V and 2 bases from J, the junction kept 5 bases outside the gene matches. The CDR3 length is 14 residues. The CDR3 coding sequence is TGTGCCAGCAATGACAGGGGACTCACAGATACGCAGTATTTT. This encodes CASNDRGLTDTQYF.

The chain has TRBV9 and TRBJ2-1; D remains unclear. V lost 3 bases and J 0 bases, leaving 25 bases between the germline ends. The CDR3 covers 20 residues. Germline-derived CDR1 and CDR2 are SGDLS and YYNGEE. CDR3 sequence: CASSGPRGPEVSSSYNEQFF. CDR3 DNA sequence: TGTGCCAGCAGCGGCCCTCGTGGGCCTGAGGTTTCCAGCTCCTACAATGAGCAGTTCTTC.

CDR3 residues: CASSLSPSGGYNEQYF. The DNA of the CDR3 is TGTGCCAGCAGCTTATCTCCTAGCGGGGGATACAATGAGCAGTACTTC. This sequence joins TRBV7-3 and TRBJ2-1; 10 bases agree with TRBD2. The J call may not be correct, given that the DNA end is closer to TRBJ2-7. CDR1 and CDR2 from the germline V gene are SGHTA and FQGTGA. This CDR3 has 16 amino acids.

In nucleotides, the CDR3 is TGCAGTGCTAGAGATGCGGCAGGGAACTACGAGCAGTACTTC. Its protein product is CSARDAAGNYEQYF. This chain joins TRBV20-1 and TRBJ2-5; perhaps TRBD1 as D (5 bases). The J call is uncertain, as TRBJ2-7 better fits the DNA end. Looked up from germline, CDR1 is DFQATT and CDR2 is SNEGSKA (reference sequence). This CDR3 has 14 residues.

This clonotype was counted only a few times. The V gene is TRBV29-1, the J gene TRBJ2-1, with a possible D match to TRBD1 (6 bases). Germline V gene sequence: CDR1 SQVTM, CDR2 ANQGSEA. V lost 3 bases and J 8 bases, leaving 11 bases between the germline ends. The CDR3 consists of 12 residues. Written as DNA, the CDR3 is TGCAGCGTTGAGAGGGGGAGCGATGAGCAGTTCTTC. This sequence encodes CSVERGSDEQFF.

The rearrangement links TRBV28 to TRBJ1-2, with no clear D. Germline CDR1 and CDR2: MDHEN and SYDVKM. CDR3 length: 14 residues. V lost 6 bases and J 8 bases, leaving 19 bases between the germline ends. The CDR3 DNA is TGTGCCAGCAGCCTCGTGGAGGGTGGTAGCGGCTACACCTTC. It yields the protein CASSLVEGGSGYTF.

This clonotype was counted a few times. The chain employs TRBV4-1 and TRBJ1-5; TRBD1 is a possible D gene (5 bases). This CDR3 has 13 amino acids. V dropped 1 base and J dropped 6 bases, with 7 bases sitting between them. Per germline, CDR1 MGHRA and CDR2 YSYEKL. The DNA of the CDR3 is TGCGCCAGCAGCCAAGTAGGGGTTCAGCCCCAGCATTTT. The encoded protein is CASSQVGVQPQHF.

The table lists this clonotype with a few counts. The chain couples TRBV5-1 to TRBJ2-1; the D gene could be TRBD1 or TRBD2 (5 bases each). V was clipped by 3 bases and J by 4 bases, with 14 bases between them. In germline, CDR1 is SGHRS, CDR2 YFSETQ. The CDR3 covers 15 residues. This chain's CDR3 is CASSSPGRIYNEQFF. The CDR3 nucleotides read TGCGCCAGCAGCTCGCCGGGACGGATATACAATGAGCAGTTCTTC.

The CDR3: CASSLVGQGSTGELFF. For the CDR3, the DNA is TGTGCCAGCAGCTTAGTGGGACAGGGCTCTACCGGGGAGCTGTTTTTT. This chain uses TRBV7-2 with TRBJ2-2; 9 bases line up with TRBD1. The V and J ends lost 1 base and 5 bases, in that order; junction bases with no gene match: 5. The CDR3 is 16 amino acids. The V gene's germline CDR1 is SGHTA and CDR2 FQGNSA.

This chain joins TRBV29-1 and TRBJ2-5; 7 bases agree with TRBD1. The J call may be faulty, since TRBJ2-7 better matches the DNA end. CDR3 length: 18 residues. Per germline, CDR1 SQVTM and CDR2 ANQGSEA. Here the CDR3 DNA reads TGCAGCGTTAAGACAGGGCTCTACTTCCGCAACCTCTCCTACGAGCAGTACTTC. Protein: CSVKTGLYFRNLSYEQYF.

This sequence joins TRBV5-5 and TRBJ1-1; D is unresolved. This CDR3 is 14 amino acids long. Trimming removed 4 bases at V and 4 bases at J, with 14 bases between. Germline V gene lookup returns CDR1 SGHKS and CDR2 YYEKEE (reference sequence). The CDR3 DNA reads TGTGCCAGCAGCACGGACCGCTTGGGCACTGAAGCTTTCTTT. Its protein is CASSTDRLGTEAFF.

V usage is TRBV30 and J usage is TRBJ1-2; TRBD1 is a possible D gene (5 bases). This CDR3 spans 13 amino acids. The germline V gene encodes CDR1 GTSNPN and CDR2 SVGIG (reference sequence). Trimming left V 7 bases short and J 4 bases short, with 16 bases between. CDR3 loop: CASVGGRGYGYTF. The DNA for the CDR3 is TGTGCCTCCGTTGGGGGACGTGGCTATGGCTACACCTTC.

This clonotype was picked up a small number of times. V usage is TRBV12-3 or TRBV12-4 and J usage is TRBJ2-7, with 7 bases aligning to TRBD2. The J call may be incorrect, as the DNA end agrees better with TRBJ2-5. The CDR3 consists of 14 residues. CDR3 region: CASTKGGRVETQYF. The CDR3 bases are TGTGCCAGCACTAAGGGAGGGCGCGTAGAGACCCAGTACTTC.

This clonotype was recorded only once. V and J are TRBV12-3 or TRBV12-4 and TRBJ1-5; TRBD1 matches 8 bases. This CDR3 contains 13 residues. The J segment lost 2 bases and the V segment lost 9 bases, leaving 3 bases of the junction unmatched. This chain's CDR3 is CASQGAGNQPQHF. The CDR3 nucleotides are TGTGCCAGTCAGGGGGCGGGCAATCAGCCCCAGCATTTT.

The rearrangement uses TRBV12-3 or TRBV12-4 and TRBJ2-4; 8 nucleotides line up with TRBD2. The CDR3 runs 15 residues. Losses at the gene ends were 7 bases for V and 0 bases for J; bases not matched to a gene: 5. The CDR3 is CASTVAGIAKNIQYF. The CDR3 DNA sequence: TGTGCCAGCACCGTAGCGGGGATAGCCAAAAACATTCAGTACTTC.

This clonotype was seen more than once but under ten times. This chain joins TRBV7-2 and TRBJ2-2; 9 bases line up with TRBD1. The J segment lost 6 bases and the V segment lost 4 bases, leaving 3 bases of the junction unmatched. Germline CDR1 is SGHTA and CDR2 is FQGNSA. The CDR3 spans 14 residues. The CDR3 bases are TGTGCCAGCAGCTCACGACAGGGGGCCGGGGAGCTGTTTTTT. Amino acids: CASSSRQGAGELFF.

This clonotype turned up a few times. J is TRBJ1-2 and V is TRBV28; tentatively, D is TRBD1 (5 bases). The ends were cut back, 1 base at V and 6 bases at J, with 15 bases in the middle. Per germline, CDR1 MDHEN and CDR2 SYDVKM. The CDR3 runs 15 residues. The CDR3 DNA reads as TGTGCCAGCAGTTTATTGGGGCGGGGTGGAAATGGCTACACCTTC. Protein sequence: CASSLLGRGGNGYTF.

This clonotype was observed a handful of times. V and J are TRBV29-1 and TRBJ2-7; tentative D call: TRBD1 (5 bases). V lost 7 bases to trimming and J lost 3 bases, with 10 bases between them. The CDR3 sequence is 11 residues long. Germline CDR1 reads SQVTM; CDR2 reads ANQGSEA. CDR3 sequence reads: CSALDSYEQYF. DNA of the CDR3: TGCAGCGCTCTTGACAGCTACGAGCAGTACTTC.

This clonotype came up a few times. The chain joins TRBV29-1 to TRBJ2-4, with TRBD1 matching over 10 bases. The CDR3 is made up of 16 amino acids. Trimming removed 0 bases from V and 2 bases from J; junction bases left unmatched: 4. Germline CDR1 reads SQVTM; CDR2 reads ANQGSEA. CDR3 amino acids: CSVEDLGQGTKNIQYF. The CDR3 bases are TGCAGCGTTGAAGATCTGGGACAGGGGACCAAAAACATTCAGTACTTC.

The chain has TRBV20-1 and TRBJ1-1, with 12 bases matching TRBD1. The CDR3 spans 17 residues. J was trimmed by 5 bases and V by 5 bases; bases with no gene match: 15. Germline-derived CDR1 and CDR2 are DFQATT and SNEGSKA (reference sequence). CDR3 nucleotide sequence: TGCAGTGCTCCACAGGGGGACAGGGGGCGGAGGGGGACTGAAGCTTTCTTT. Protein: CSAPQGDRGRRGTEAFF.

This clonotype was seen ten or more times. This chain connects TRBV6-9 to TRBJ2-2; D ambiguous. Trimming left V 2 bases short and J 4 bases short, with 23 bases between. This CDR3 has 19 amino acids. Germline assignment: CDR1 MNHGY and CDR2 SVAAGI. CDR3 in DNA: TGTGCCAGCAGTTATCCGTCTCCCTACTCGGTCTTGAGCACCGGGGAGCTGTTTTTT. As protein: CASSYPSPYSVLSTGELFF.